The 28 T cell receptor beta chains in this list originate from one sample, sequenced in a study of T cell changes during pregnancy in multiple sclerosis. Sequencing was performed with immunoSEQ multiplex PCR; in TCRdb, only in-frame clones are kept and a portion is missing. The sample lists 55,000 to 80,000 clones; 85% to 90% were seen once. Material: peripheral blood, obtained after pregnancy. The receptors originated from a female donor in good health, enrolled as a control in a pregnancy study.

This chain joins TRBV6-5 and TRBJ2-7; no definite D call. The CDR3 is made up of 14 amino acids. Germline lookup yields CDR1 MNHEY and CDR2 SVGAGI. Trimming left V 0 bases short and J 2 bases short, with 8 bases between. DNA of the CDR3: TGTGCCAGCAGTTACTCGGTCAGTACCTACGAGCAGTACTTC. It translates to CASSYSVSTYEQYF.

This chain connects TRBV6-6 to TRBJ1-1; tentatively, D is TRBD1 (6 bases). The CDR3 is 14 residues long. With 8 bases removed from V and 4 bases from J, the gap between germline ends came to 17 bases. Germline CDR1 MNHNY, CDR2 SVGAGI (reference sequence). CDR3 DNA sequence: TGTGCCAGCGTAGGGGCCAGGGGATCCACTGAAGCTTTCTTT. This encodes CASVGARGSTEAFF.

This clone was detected only once. The V and J genes are TRBV7-9 and TRBJ1-1; TRBD1 agrees at 9 bases. The CDR3 has 12 residues. Per the germline V gene, CDR1 is SEHNR and CDR2 is FQNEAQ (reference sequence). With V trimmed by 6 bases and J by 9 bases, 5 bases remained unmatched. The CDR3 protein is CASSSGQGKAFF. The CDR3 coding sequence is TGTGCCAGCAGTTCGGGACAGGGCAAAGCTTTCTTT.

The V call is TRBV18, the J call TRBJ2-7; 10 nucleotides match TRBD1. V dropped 0 bases and J dropped 5; count of bases not matched to a gene: 7. Germline V gene sequence: CDR1 KGHSH, CDR2 LQKENI. There are 16 residues in the CDR3. CDR3 in amino acids: CASSPPYGTGDHEQYF. CDR3 in DNA: TGTGCCAGCTCACCACCGTACGGGACAGGGGACCACGAGCAGTACTTC. The full variable domain, in which reference TRBV18 and TRBJ2-7 provide the parts outside the CDR3, is NAGVMQNPRHLVRRRGQEARLRCSPMKGHSHVYWYRQLPEEGLKFMVYLQKENIIDESGMPKERFSAEFPKEGPSILRIQQVVRGDSAAYFCASSPPYGTGDHEQYFGPGTRLTVT.

The V and J genes are TRBV5-8 and TRBJ2-5; TRBD2 matches 7 bases. The CDR3 is 14 amino acids. The V and J ends lost 4 bases and 3 bases, in that order; junction bases with no gene match: 6. Looked up from germline, CDR1 is SGHTS and CDR2 is YDEGEE. The CDR3 reads CASSRSGYEETQYF. The CDR3 DNA is TGTGCCAGCAGCCGTAGCGGGTACGAAGAGACCCAGTACTTC.

The rearrangement links TRBV5-4 to TRBJ1-2; D is perhaps TRBD1 (5 bases). Germline V gives CDR1 SGHNT, CDR2 YYREEE (reference sequence). The V end lost 2 bases, the J end lost 11 bases, and 13 bases lay between the germline ends. The length of the CDR3 is 12 residues. The chain's CDR3 is CASSFARDRYTF. Here the CDR3 DNA reads TGTGCCAGCAGCTTTGCCAGGGATCGTTACACCTTC.

The chain has TRBV30 and TRBJ1-2, with 10 positions matching TRBD1. Germline trimming cut 2 bases from V and 7 bases from J; bases unmatched to any gene: 10. There are 15 residues in the CDR3. Germline lookup yields CDR1 GTSNPN and CDR2 SVGIG (reference sequence). CDR3 protein: CAWSKEGTGVRGYTF. The CDR3 nucleotides are TGTGCCTGGAGTAAGGAGGGGACAGGGGTGCGTGGCTACACCTTC. Supplemented by reference TRBV30 and TRBJ1-2, the full variable domain reads SQTIHQWPATLVQPVGSPLSLECTVEGTSNPNLYWYRQAAGRGLQLLFYSVGIGQISSEVPQNLSASRPQDRQFILSSKKLLLSDSGFYLCAWSKEGTGVRGYTFGSGTRLTVV.

CDR3 amino acids: CASRGGGRAYEQYF. The CDR3 DNA follows: TGTGCCAGCAGGGGGGGCGGGAGGGCCTACGAGCAGTACTTC. The chain is built from TRBV2 and TRBJ2-7, with TRBD2 matching 9 bases. The trim removed 6 bases at V and 2 bases at J, leaving 5 bases unmatched. The germline gives CDR1 SNHLY, CDR2 FYNNEI. This CDR3 comprises 14 residues.

The CDR3 nucleotides read TGTGCCAGCAGCTTGAGGGGTCAGGGGGCAGGGAACACTGAAGCTTTCTTT. This sequence encodes CASSLRGQGAGNTEAFF. This chain joins TRBV11-3 and TRBJ1-1; 8 nucleotides align to TRBD1. Germline-derived CDR1 and CDR2 are SGHNT and YENEEA. With 3 bases clipped from V and 1 base from J, the junction kept 10 bases outside the gene matches. The length of the CDR3 is 17 residues. The full variable domain, its missing parts supplied by reference TRBV11-3 and TRBJ1-1, is EAGVVQSPRYKIIEKKQPVAFWCNPISGHNTLYWYLQNLGQGPELLIRYENEEAVDDSQLPKDRFSAERLKGVDSTLKIQPAELGDSAVYLCASSLRGQGAGNTEAFFGQGTRLTVV.

The V and J genes are TRBV10-3 and TRBJ2-2; the match to TRBD1 covers 11 bases. The CDR3 is 15 amino acids. The germline gives CDR1 ENHRY, CDR2 SYGVKD. The V gene end was trimmed by 7 bases and the J gene end by 4 bases; junction bases not matched to a gene: 5. The CDR3 region is CAIKGQGAGTGELFF. The CDR3 region has the DNA TGTGCCATCAAAGGACAGGGGGCGGGCACCGGGGAGCTGTTTTTT.

CDR3 protein: CSPGGAGGYTF. The CDR3 nucleotides read TGCAGCCCGGGGGGGGCGGGTGGCTACACCTTC. The chain couples TRBV20-1 to TRBJ1-2, with D perhaps matching TRBD1 (6 bases). Germline V gene data show CDR1 as DFQATT and CDR2 as SNEGSKA (reference sequence). The CDR3 runs to 11 residues.

V gene TRBV2 combines with J gene TRBJ2-5; 13 bases match TRBD2. CDR3 length equals 17 residues. J gave up 5 bases and V 5 bases, and 11 bases lay outside the gene matches. Germline V gene sequence: CDR1 SNHLY, CDR2 FYNNEI. CDR3 protein: CASSTGTSGAGMETQYF. In DNA form, the CDR3 reads TGTGCCAGCAGTACCGGGACTAGCGGGGCGGGGATGGAGACCCAGTACTTC.

This chain links TRBV19 with TRBJ1-1; a possible D gene is TRBD1 (6 bases). The V gene lost 1 base and the J gene lost 2 bases, with 14 bases spanning the gap. Looked up from germline, CDR1 is LNHDA and CDR2 is SQIVND (reference sequence). CDR3 length: 16 amino acids. The CDR3 loop reads CASSIGRQAINTEAFF. CDR3 sequence (DNA): TGTGCCAGTAGTATAGGGAGACAGGCGATAAACACTGAAGCTTTCTTT.

V gene TRBV5-7 combines with J gene TRBJ1-6; TRBD1 aligns across 10 bases. TRBV5-7 is an open reading frame, and its role is uncertain. This CDR3 is built from 16 residues. The ends lost 5 bases at V and 7 bases at J; junction bases unmatched: 9. This CDR3 reads CASRHRDRGPNSPLHF. CDR3 coding DNA: TGTGCCAGCAGACATCGCGACAGGGGGCCGAATTCACCCCTCCACTTT.

The gene calls are TRBV15 and TRBJ2-7; TRBD2 matches at 12 bases. This CDR3 is 16 amino acids long. Germline CDR1 LNHNV, CDR2 YYDKDF (reference sequence). The V and J ends lost 4 bases and 6 bases, in that order; junction bases with no gene match: 10. This CDR3 reads CATSTRPGLAGREQYF. In nucleotides, the CDR3 is TGTGCCACCAGCACAAGACCGGGACTAGCGGGTCGCGAGCAGTACTTC.

The chain is built from TRBV30 and TRBJ2-5; 8 bases are shared with TRBD2. Germline CDR1 reads GTSNPN; CDR2 reads SVGIG (reference sequence). V dropped 0 bases and J dropped 2; count of bases not matched to a gene: 5. The CDR3 runs to 15 residues. The CDR3 sequence is CAWSVWRGEQETQYF. The CDR3 DNA follows: TGTGCCTGGAGTGTCTGGCGGGGGGAACAAGAGACCCAGTACTTC.

The chain links TRBV30 to TRBJ1-1; 8 nucleotides match TRBD1. Germline CDR1 and CDR2: GTSNPN and SVGIG (reference sequence). The ends lost 2 bases at V and 0 bases at J; junction bases unmatched: 5. This CDR3 has 15 amino acids. The CDR3 loop reads CAWSPWTGMNTEAFF. The CDR3 coding sequence is TGTGCCTGGAGTCCCTGGACAGGGATGAACACTGAAGCTTTCTTT.

The CDR3 spells CASSLRGIQETQYF. The DNA for the CDR3 is TGTGCCAGCAGCTTAAGAGGGATCCAAGAGACCCAGTACTTC. The gene calls are TRBV7-9 and TRBJ2-5; possibly TRBD2 for D (5 bases). Germline CDR1 is SEHNR and CDR2 is FQNEAQ (reference sequence). V shed 2 bases and J shed 1 base, with 8 bases lying between them. The CDR3 sequence is 14 residues long.

The chain employs TRBV6-5 and TRBJ1-5; possibly TRBD1 for D (6 bases). Germline V gene sequence: CDR1 MNHEY, CDR2 SVGAGI. The CDR3 contains 12 residues. The V end lost 6 bases, the J end lost 6 bases, and 9 bases lay between the germline ends. The CDR3 here is CASRQGLQPQHF. The CDR3 DNA reads as TGTGCCAGCAGACAGGGCCTTCAGCCCCAGCATTTT.

CDR3 amino acids: CASSASGGANEQFF. In nucleotides, the CDR3 is TGTGCCAGCAGTGCTAGCGGGGGGGCGAATGAGCAGTTCTTC. This chain joins TRBV9 and TRBJ2-1, with TRBD2 identical over 12 bases. Germline V gene sequence: CDR1 SGDLS, CDR2 YYNGEE. V dropped 5 bases and J dropped 7; count of bases not matched to a gene: 4. There are 14 residues in the CDR3. Complete variable domain (other parts from reference TRBV9 and TRBJ2-1): DSGVTQTPKHLITATGQRVTLRCSPRSGDLSVYWYQQSLDQGLQFLIQYYNGEERAKGNILERFSAQQFPDLHSELNLSSLELGDSALYFCASSASGGANEQFFGPGTRLTVL.

A remark on this clone: The identical CDR3 is also encoded by other nucleotide sequences in the sample. The rearrangement joins TRBV10-3 to TRBJ1-1; 8 nucleotides agree with TRBD1. V gave up 2 bases and J gave up 1 base; unmatched junction bases: 0. The CDR3 loop spans 14 amino acids. In germline, CDR1 is ENHRY, CDR2 SYGVKD. In DNA form, the CDR3 reads TGTGCCATCAGTGAGGACAGGGGGAACACTGAAGCTTTCTTT. This encodes CAISEDRGNTEAFF.

The CDR3 is CASSLEGGVAGELFF. CDR3 DNA sequence: TGTGCCAGCAGCTTAGAGGGGGGGGTGGCCGGGGAGCTGTTTTTT. The chain uses TRBV11-2 and TRBJ2-2, with 7 bases identical to TRBD2. V shed 0 bases and J 6 bases; nucleotides not matched to a gene: 4. This CDR3 has 15 amino acids. The V gene's germline CDR1 is SGHAT and CDR2 FQNNGV.

The V and J genes are TRBV28 and TRBJ1-5, with D maybe TRBD1 (6 bases). Germline V lookup: CDR1 MDHEN, CDR2 SYDVKM. This CDR3 is built from 15 residues. The V end was cut by 8 bases, the J end by 2 bases, with 16 bases between. CDR3 bases: TGTGCCAGCGATACAGGGCAAGTTGGCAATCAGCCCCAGCATTTT. Its protein product is CASDTGQVGNQPQHF.

The genes are TRBV6-5 and TRBJ2-7; D unresolved. V lost 0 bases and J 2 bases, leaving 8 bases between the germline ends. The CDR3 loop spans 14 amino acids. The germline V gene has CDR1 MNHEY and CDR2 SVGAGI. The CDR3 DNA reads TGTGCCAGCAGTTACTCCGCGGTTCCCTACGAGCAGTACTTC. Protein: CASSYSAVPYEQYF.

The rearrangement links TRBV18 to TRBJ2-7; 9 bases fit TRBD1. Looked up from germline, CDR1 is KGHSH and CDR2 is LQKENI. The CDR3 runs to 14 residues. The J segment lost 5 bases and the V segment lost 4 bases, leaving 6 bases of the junction unmatched. Here the CDR3 DNA reads TGTGCCAGCTCACTGGGACAGGGATACCACGAGCAGTACTTC. This gives the protein CASSLGQGYHEQYF.

CDR3 protein: CASSEVGGGQETQYF. CDR3 nucleotide sequence: TGTGCCAGCAGTGAAGTCGGGGGAGGACAAGAGACCCAGTACTTC. The V and J genes are TRBV6-1 and TRBJ2-5; TRBD2 might be the D (6 bases). V lost 1 base and J lost 2, with 11 bases in between. The CDR3 is made up of 15 amino acids. The germline CDR1 and CDR2 sequences are MNHNS and SASEGT.

J is TRBJ2-1 and V is TRBV2; 9 bases match TRBD2. The CDR3 length is 16 residues. Germline V gives CDR1 SNHLY, CDR2 FYNNEI. J lost 4 bases, V lost 5 bases, and 9 bases had no gene match. Here the CDR3 DNA reads TGTGCCAGCAGTCTCCGAGTAGCGGGGGCTTACAATGAGCAGTTCTTC. This translates into CASSLRVAGAYNEQFF.

This clone was seen only once. J is TRBJ1-1 and V is TRBV7-9; no definite D call. Trimming took 1 base from V and 9 from J, leaving 12 bases between them. The germline V gene has CDR1 SEHNR and CDR2 FQNEAQ (reference sequence). This CDR3 comprises 13 residues. The CDR3 DNA follows: TGTGCCAGCAGCTTAGGGTTCGGGAACCAAGCTTTCTTT. Translating gives CASSLGFGNQAFF.